These 15 T cell receptor beta chains came from one sample sequenced in a study of STAT5B mutations in CD4+ large granular lymphocyte leukemia (dated by TCRdb to between 2020 and 2023). Libraries came from the immunoSEQ multiplex PCR assay. TCRdb provides this immuneACCESS table in a form limited to in-frame rearrangements. Some clones are lacking; in checked studies, under half of them reflect an unresolved V gene, and why the rest are absent is not known. Within this sample are over 25,000 clones, with more than 65% of them counted one time only. The biggest ten clones account for approximately 6.2% of the sample. The material sequenced was CD4+ T cells from blood buffy coats. The receptors shown here come from a human donor in good health.

V and J are TRBV5-1 and TRBJ1-2; 7 bases are shared with TRBD1. CDR3 length: 14 amino acids. Germline lookup yields CDR1 SGHRS and CDR2 YFSETQ. After removal of 2 bases from V and 7 bases from J, the junction contained 8 bases not matched to a gene. The CDR3 spells CASSFGTAGSGYTF. The CDR3 DNA is TGCGCCAGCAGCTTCGGGACAGCCGGGTCTGGCTACACCTTC.

This clone showed up just once. This chain links TRBV28 with TRBJ2-3, with no clear D. V was cut by 3 bases and J by 2 bases, with 12 bases left in between. CDR1 is MDHEN and CDR2 is SYDVKM in the germline V gene. This CDR3 spans 15 amino acids. The CDR3 loop reads CASSFDPQSTDTQYF. In nucleotides, the CDR3 is TGTGCCAGCAGTTTTGACCCACAGTCCACAGATACGCAGTATTTT.

The V and J genes are TRBV4-2 and TRBJ2-3; D remains ambiguous. V shed 1 base and J shed 0 bases, with 11 bases lying between them. The CDR3 contains 16 residues. The V gene's germline CDR1 is LGHNA and CDR2 YNFKEQ. As DNA, the CDR3 is TGTGCCAGCAGCCAAGGAAAGGGTACTAGCACAGATACGCAGTATTTT. The encoded protein is CASSQGKGTSTDTQYF.

The chain joins TRBV5-1 to TRBJ1-3, with 7 positions matching TRBD1. V trimming: 4 bases; J trimming: 0 bases; junction bases outside the gene matches: 7. Germline assignment: CDR1 SGHRS and CDR2 YFSETQ. This CDR3 spans 16 amino acids. CDR3 nucleotides: TGCGCCAGCAGCCTGGACAGGCCCTTCTCTGGAAACACCATATATTTT. Translating gives CASSLDRPFSGNTIYF.

This clone turned up a few times. This chain's CDR3 is CASSSWDGPEAFF. As DNA, the CDR3 is TGTGCCAGCAGCTCCTGGGATGGTCCCGAAGCTTTCTTT. This sequence joins TRBV6-5 and TRBJ1-1; unclear D gene. CDR1 is MNHEY, CDR2 SVGAGI, per germline. The CDR3 runs 13 residues. Between the trimmed V and J ends, which lost 6 bases and 8 bases, there was a span of 16 bases.

V usage is TRBV5-6 and J usage is TRBJ1-2; 9 positions match TRBD1. The CDR3 contains 15 residues. The V segment lost 6 bases and the J segment 5 bases; nucleotides outside the gene matches: 11. The germline CDR1 and CDR2 sequences are SGHDT and YYEEEE. The CDR3 DNA follows: TGTGCCAGCACCGCCGGGACAGGGCTGAGATATGGCTACACCTTC. Translated, it gives CASTAGTGLRYGYTF.

The V call is TRBV4-3, the J call TRBJ2-2; D is undetermined. V was shortened by 0 bases and J by 6 bases, with 5 bases between the two germline ends. CDR3 length: 13 residues. Germline V CDR1 and CDR2: LGHNA, YSLEER. The CDR3 here is CASSQEWPGELFF. The DNA for the CDR3 is TGCGCCAGCAGCCAAGAGTGGCCCGGGGAGCTGTTTTTT.

The chain has TRBV29-1 and TRBJ1-5, with D perhaps matching TRBD1 (5 bases). The CDR3 extends over 13 amino acids. With 4 bases removed from V and 0 bases from J, the gap between germline ends came to 7 bases. Germline values: CDR1 SQVTM, CDR2 ANQGSEA. The chain's CDR3 is CSVGGNSNQPQHF. The CDR3 DNA reads as TGCAGCGTTGGGGGGAATAGCAATCAGCCCCAGCATTTT.

The chain is built from TRBV5-1 and TRBJ1-4; 9 positions match TRBD1. V lost 0 bases, J lost 7 bases, and 10 bases stayed unmatched. CDR3 length: 17 residues. Germline-derived CDR1 and CDR2 are SGHRS and YFSETQ. The CDR3 DNA is TGCGCCAGCAGCTTGGACGGACAGGGGATCGGACTTGAAAAACTGTTTTTT. Translation gives CASSLDGQGIGLEKLFF.

The chain carries TRBV7-2 and TRBJ2-7; possibly TRBD1 for D (7 bases). There are 14 residues in the CDR3. Germline V CDR1 and CDR2: SGHTA, FQGNSA. Trimming stripped 5 bases from V and 6 bases from J, with 17 bases between. CDR3 sequence: CASSLGAGGLEQYV. CDR3 in DNA: TGTGCCAGCAGCCTGGGGGCAGGGGGGCTCGAGCAGTACGTC.

This chain joins TRBV11-2 and TRBJ1-1; 9 bases agree with TRBD1. CDR1 and CDR2 from the germline V gene are SGHAT and FQNNGV. With V trimmed by 4 bases and J by 1 base, 4 bases remained unmatched. The CDR3 length is 15 residues. The DNA of the CDR3 is TGTGCCAGCAGCTCGAGGGGACAGGGGAACACTGAAGCTTTCTTT. Translating gives CASSSRGQGNTEAFF.

V gene TRBV7-2 combines with J gene TRBJ1-1; 9 nucleotides line up with TRBD1. Germline CDR1 SGHTA, CDR2 FQGNSA. The CDR3 sequence is 15 residues long. Losses at the gene ends were 3 bases for V and 1 base for J; bases not matched to a gene: 3. The CDR3 reads CASSFWTGANTEAFF. CDR3 bases: TGTGCCAGCAGCTTCTGGACAGGGGCGAACACTGAAGCTTTCTTT. The whole variable domain, filled in from reference TRBV7-2 and TRBJ1-1, reads GAGVSQSPSNKVTEKGKDVELRCDPISGHTALYWYRQSLGQGLEFLIYFQGNSAPDKSGLPSDRFSAERTGGSVSTLTIQRTQQEDSAVYLCASSFWTGANTEAFFGQGTRLTVV.

This chain connects TRBV4-3 to TRBJ2-2; no reliable D call. Germline V gene lookup returns CDR1 LGHNA and CDR2 YSLEER. Trimming removed 0 bases at V and 1 base at J, with 9 bases between. CDR3 length: 16 residues. CDR3 in DNA: TGCGCCAGCAGCCAAGAGGCTATCGGGAACACCGGGGAGCTGTTTTTT. This sequence encodes CASSQEAIGNTGELFF.

In this sample, this clone turned up once. V usage is TRBV29-1 and J usage is TRBJ1-2; TRBD1 matches at 8 bases. The CDR3 spans 13 residues. The germline V gene has CDR1 SQVTM and CDR2 ANQGSEA. After removal of 7 bases from V and 8 bases from J, the junction contained 12 bases not matched to a gene. CDR3 DNA sequence: TGCAGCGGGACTACAGGGGGGACGGGAGGCTACACCTTC. Translation: CSGTTGGTGGYTF.

V usage is TRBV6-7 and J usage is TRBJ2-7, with D perhaps matching TRBD1 (6 bases). TRBV6-7 is reported as an ORF; its role is uncertain. Between the trimmed V and J ends, which lost 3 bases and 4 bases, there was a span of 10 bases. The CDR3 spans 13 residues. This CDR3 is CASSYRRGYEQYF. The DNA of the CDR3 is TGTGCCAGCAGTTATCGCAGGGGTTACGAGCAGTACTTC.